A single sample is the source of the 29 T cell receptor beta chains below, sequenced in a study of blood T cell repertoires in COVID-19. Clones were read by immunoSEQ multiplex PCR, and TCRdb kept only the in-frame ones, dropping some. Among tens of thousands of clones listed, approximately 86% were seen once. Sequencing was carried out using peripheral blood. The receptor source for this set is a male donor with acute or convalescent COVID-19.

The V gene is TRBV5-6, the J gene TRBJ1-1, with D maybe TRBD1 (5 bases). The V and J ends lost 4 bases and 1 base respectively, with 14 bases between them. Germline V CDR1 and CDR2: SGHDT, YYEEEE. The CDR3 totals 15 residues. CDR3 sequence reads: CASSIPGLKNTEAFF. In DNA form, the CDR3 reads TGTGCCAGCAGCATCCCAGGGTTGAAGAACACTGAAGCTTTCTTT.

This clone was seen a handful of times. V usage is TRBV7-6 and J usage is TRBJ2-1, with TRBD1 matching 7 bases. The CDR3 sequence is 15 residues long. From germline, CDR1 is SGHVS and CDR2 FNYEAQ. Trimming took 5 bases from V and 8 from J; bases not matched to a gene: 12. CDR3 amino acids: CASSPTGQVMDEQFF. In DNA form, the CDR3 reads TGTGCCAGCAGCCCAACCGGACAGGTTATGGATGAGCAGTTCTTC.

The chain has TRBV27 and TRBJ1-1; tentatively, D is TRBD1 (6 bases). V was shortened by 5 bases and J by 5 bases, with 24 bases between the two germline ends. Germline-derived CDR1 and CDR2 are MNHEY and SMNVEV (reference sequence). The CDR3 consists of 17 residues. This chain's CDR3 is CASSPTSTTQGWTEAFF. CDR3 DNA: TGTGCCAGCAGTCCCACGTCCACCACACAGGGTTGGACTGAAGCTTTCTTT.

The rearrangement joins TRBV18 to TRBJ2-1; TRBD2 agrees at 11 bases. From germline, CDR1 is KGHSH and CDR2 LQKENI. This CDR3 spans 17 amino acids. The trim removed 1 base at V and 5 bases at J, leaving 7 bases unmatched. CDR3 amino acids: CASSPQIAGGFDNEQFF. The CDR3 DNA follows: TGTGCCAGCTCACCACAGATAGCGGGGGGGTTCGACAATGAGCAGTTCTTC.

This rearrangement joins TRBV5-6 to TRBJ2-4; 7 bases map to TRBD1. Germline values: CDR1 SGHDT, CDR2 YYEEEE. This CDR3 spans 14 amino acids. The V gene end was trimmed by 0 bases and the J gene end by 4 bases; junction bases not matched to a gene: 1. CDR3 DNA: TGTGCCAGCAGCTTGGGACAGGGAAAAAACATTCAGTACTTC. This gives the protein CASSLGQGKNIQYF.

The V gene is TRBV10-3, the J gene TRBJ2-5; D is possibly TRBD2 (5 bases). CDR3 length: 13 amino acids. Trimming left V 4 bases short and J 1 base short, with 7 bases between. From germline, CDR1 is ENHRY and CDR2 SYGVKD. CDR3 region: CAISAGIQETQYF. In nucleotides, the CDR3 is TGTGCCATCAGTGCCGGGATCCAAGAGACCCAGTACTTC.

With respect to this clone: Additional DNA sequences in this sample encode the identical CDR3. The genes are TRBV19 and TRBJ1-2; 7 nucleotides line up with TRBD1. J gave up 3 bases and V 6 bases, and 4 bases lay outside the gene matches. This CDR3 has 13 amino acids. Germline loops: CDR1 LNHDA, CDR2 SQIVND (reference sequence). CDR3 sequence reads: CASSRTGDYGYTF. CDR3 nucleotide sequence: TGTGCCAGTAGCAGGACAGGCGACTATGGCTACACCTTC.

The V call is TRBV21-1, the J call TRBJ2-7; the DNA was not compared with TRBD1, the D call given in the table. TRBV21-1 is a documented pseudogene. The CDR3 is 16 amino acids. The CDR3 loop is CASSKLDRDRIYEQYF. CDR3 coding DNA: TGTGCCAGCAGCAAACTTGACCGGGACAGGATCTACGAGCAGTACTTC.

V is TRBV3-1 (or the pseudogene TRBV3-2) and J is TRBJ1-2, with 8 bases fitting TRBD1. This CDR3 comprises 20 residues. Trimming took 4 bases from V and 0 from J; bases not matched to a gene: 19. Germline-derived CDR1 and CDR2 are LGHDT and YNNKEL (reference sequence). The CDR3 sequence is CASSLRLPGQALVANYGYTF. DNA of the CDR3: TGTGCCAGCAGCCTACGACTTCCGGGACAGGCTTTAGTAGCTAACTATGGCTACACCTTC.

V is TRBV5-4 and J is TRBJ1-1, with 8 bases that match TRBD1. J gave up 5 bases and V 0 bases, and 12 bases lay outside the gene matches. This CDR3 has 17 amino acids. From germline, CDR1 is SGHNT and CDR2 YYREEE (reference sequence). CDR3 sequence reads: CASSLVGRGRGLTEAFF. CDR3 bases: TGTGCCAGCAGCTTGGTTGGCAGGGGGCGCGGGTTGACTGAAGCTTTCTTT.

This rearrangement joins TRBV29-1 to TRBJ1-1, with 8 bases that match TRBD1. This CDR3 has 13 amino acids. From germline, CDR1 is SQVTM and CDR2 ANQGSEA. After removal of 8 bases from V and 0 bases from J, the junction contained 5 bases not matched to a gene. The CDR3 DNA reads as TGCAGCCGGTGGACAGGGATGAACACTGAAGCTTTCTTT. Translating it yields CSRWTGMNTEAFF.

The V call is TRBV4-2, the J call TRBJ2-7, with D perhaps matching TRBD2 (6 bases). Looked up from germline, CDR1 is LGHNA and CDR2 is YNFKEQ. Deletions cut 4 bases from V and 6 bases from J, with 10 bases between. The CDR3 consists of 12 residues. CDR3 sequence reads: CASSPEGLEQYF. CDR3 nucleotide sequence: TGTGCCAGCAGCCCGGAGGGGCTCGAGCAGTACTTC.

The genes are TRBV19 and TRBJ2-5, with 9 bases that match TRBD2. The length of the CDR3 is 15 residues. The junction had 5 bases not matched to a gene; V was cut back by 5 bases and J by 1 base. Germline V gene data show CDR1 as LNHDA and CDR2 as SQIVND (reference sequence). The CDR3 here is CASSPPGLAQETQYF. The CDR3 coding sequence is TGTGCCAGTAGTCCCCCGGGACTAGCCCAAGAGACCCAGTACTTC. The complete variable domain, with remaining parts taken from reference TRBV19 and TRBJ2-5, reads DGGITQSPKYLFRKEGQNVTLSCEQNLNHDAMYWYRQDPGQGLRLIYYSQIVNDFQKGDIAEGYSVSREKKESFPLTVTSAQKNPTAFYLCASSPPGLAQETQYFGPGTRLLVL.

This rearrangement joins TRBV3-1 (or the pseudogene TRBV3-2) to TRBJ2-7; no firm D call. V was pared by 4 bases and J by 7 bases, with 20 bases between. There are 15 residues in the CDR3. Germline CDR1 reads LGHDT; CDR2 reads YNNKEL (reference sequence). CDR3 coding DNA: TGTGCCAGCAGCCCCCGGGTAGCACCTACCGGGGAGCAGTACTTC. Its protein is CASSPRVAPTGEQYF.

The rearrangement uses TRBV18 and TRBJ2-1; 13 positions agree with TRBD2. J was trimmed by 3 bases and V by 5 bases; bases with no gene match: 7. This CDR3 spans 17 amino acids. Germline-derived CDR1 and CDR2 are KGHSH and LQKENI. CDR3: CASSGSTSGGNYNEQFF. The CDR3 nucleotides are TGTGCCAGCTCAGGTTCGACTAGCGGGGGGAACTACAATGAGCAGTTCTTC.

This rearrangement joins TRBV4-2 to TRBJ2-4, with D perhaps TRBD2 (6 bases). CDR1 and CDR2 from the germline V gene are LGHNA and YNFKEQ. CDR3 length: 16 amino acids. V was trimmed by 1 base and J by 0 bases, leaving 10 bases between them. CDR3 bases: TGTGCCAGCAGCCAAGGGGCGGGGACAGCCAAAAACATTCAGTACTTC. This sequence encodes CASSQGAGTAKNIQYF.

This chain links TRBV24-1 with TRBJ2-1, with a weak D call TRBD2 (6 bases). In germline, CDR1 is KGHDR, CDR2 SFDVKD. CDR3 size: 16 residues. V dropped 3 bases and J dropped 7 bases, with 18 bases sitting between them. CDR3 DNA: TGTGCCACCAGTGATACCAATCGGGGGTGGGATAATGAGCAGTTCTTC. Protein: CATSDTNRGWDNEQFF.

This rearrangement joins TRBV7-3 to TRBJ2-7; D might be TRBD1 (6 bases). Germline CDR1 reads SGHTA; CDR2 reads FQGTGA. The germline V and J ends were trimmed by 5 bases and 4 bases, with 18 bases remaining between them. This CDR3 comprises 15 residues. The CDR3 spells CASSVTGKGGYEQYF. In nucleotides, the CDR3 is TGTGCCAGCAGCGTTACCGGGAAAGGGGGATACGAGCAGTACTTC.

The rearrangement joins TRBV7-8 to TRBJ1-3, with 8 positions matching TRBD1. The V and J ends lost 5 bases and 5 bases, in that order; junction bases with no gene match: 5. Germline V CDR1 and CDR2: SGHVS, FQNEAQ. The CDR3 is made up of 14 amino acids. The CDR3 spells CASSPDRERNTIYF. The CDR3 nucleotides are TGTGCCAGCAGCCCGGACAGGGAAAGAAACACCATATATTTT.

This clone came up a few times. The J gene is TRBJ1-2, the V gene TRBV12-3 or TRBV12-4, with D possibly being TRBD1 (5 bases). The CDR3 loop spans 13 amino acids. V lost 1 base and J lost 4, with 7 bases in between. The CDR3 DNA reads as TGTGCCAGCAGTTTAGGGGGCCCCTATGGCTACACCTTC. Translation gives CASSLGGPYGYTF.

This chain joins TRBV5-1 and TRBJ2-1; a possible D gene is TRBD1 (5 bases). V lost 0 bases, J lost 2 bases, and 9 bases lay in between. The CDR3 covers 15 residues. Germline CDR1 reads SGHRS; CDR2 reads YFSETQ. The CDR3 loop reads CASSLAGNPYNEQFF. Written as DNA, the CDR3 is TGCGCCAGCAGCTTGGCAGGGAATCCCTACAATGAGCAGTTCTTC.

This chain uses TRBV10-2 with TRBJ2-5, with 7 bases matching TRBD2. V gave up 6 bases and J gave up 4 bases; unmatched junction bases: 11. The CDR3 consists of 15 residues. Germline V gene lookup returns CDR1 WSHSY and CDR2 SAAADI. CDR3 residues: CASRNHGGTLETQYF. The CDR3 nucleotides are TGCGCCAGCAGGAACCACGGGGGGACCCTAGAGACCCAGTACTTC.

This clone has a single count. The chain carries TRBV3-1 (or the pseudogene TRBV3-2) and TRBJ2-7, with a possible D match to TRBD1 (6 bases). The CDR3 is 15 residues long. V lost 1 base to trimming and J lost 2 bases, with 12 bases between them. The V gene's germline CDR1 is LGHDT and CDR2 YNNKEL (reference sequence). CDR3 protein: CASSQGTVVTYEQYF. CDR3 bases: TGTGCCAGCAGCCAAGGGACAGTTGTCACCTACGAGCAGTACTTC.

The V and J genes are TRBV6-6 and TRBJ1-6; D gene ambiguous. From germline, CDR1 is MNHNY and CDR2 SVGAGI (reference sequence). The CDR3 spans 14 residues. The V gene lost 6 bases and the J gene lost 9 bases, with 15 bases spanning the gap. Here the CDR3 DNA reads TGTGCCAGCAGCCCCCAGACCGACATTTCACCCCTCCACTTT. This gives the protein CASSPQTDISPLHF.

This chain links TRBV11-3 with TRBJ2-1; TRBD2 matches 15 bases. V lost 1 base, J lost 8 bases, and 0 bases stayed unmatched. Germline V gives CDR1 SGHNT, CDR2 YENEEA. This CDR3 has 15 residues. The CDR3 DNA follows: TGTGCCAGCAGCTTAGGGACTAGCGGGGGGGATGAGCAGTTCTTC. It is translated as CASSLGTSGGDEQFF.

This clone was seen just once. The CDR3 nucleotides read TGTGCCACCAGCAGCGGGGGACTCGGCTACAATGAGCAGTTCTTC. It yields the protein CATSSGGLGYNEQFF. The chain employs TRBV15 and TRBJ2-1, with D perhaps TRBD2 (6 bases). This CDR3 is 15 amino acids long. Germline values: CDR1 LNHNV, CDR2 YYDKDF (reference sequence). V was trimmed by 3 bases and J by 3 bases, leaving 12 bases between them.

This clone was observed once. The CDR3 nucleotides read TGTGCCAGCAGTGCTGTAACATCTTACAATGAGCAGTTCTTC. This gives the protein CASSAVTSYNEQFF. This chain uses TRBV2 with TRBJ2-1; D is unresolved. The CDR3 is made up of 14 amino acids. The germline V and J ends were trimmed by 4 bases and 4 bases, with 11 bases remaining between them. Germline CDR1 reads SNHLY; CDR2 reads FYNNEI.

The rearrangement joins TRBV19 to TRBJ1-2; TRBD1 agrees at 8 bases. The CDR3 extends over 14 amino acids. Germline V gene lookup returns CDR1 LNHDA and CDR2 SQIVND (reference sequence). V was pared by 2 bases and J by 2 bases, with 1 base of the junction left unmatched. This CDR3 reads CASSIQGANYGYTF. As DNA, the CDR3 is TGTGCCAGTAGTATACAGGGGGCGAACTATGGCTACACCTTC.

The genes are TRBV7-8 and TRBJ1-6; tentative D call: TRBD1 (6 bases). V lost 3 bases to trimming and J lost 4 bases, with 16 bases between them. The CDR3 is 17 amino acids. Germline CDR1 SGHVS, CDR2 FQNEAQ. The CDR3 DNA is TGTGCCAGCAGCTTTACAATTGTAGGACAGTATAATTCACCCCTCCACTTT. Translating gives CASSFTIVGQYNSPLHF.